The source of this T cell receptor beta chain is a study of metastatic and nonmetastatic thyroid tumors. Whole-study context: Peripheral blood and tumor or nodule samples from malignant and benign thyroid patients were compared.

Remarks on this clone: Its antigen is not known.

General study results and limits: Malignant tumors reportedly showed significantly higher TCR beta diversity than benign nodules in both blood and tumor.

As handled by the study authors: Building a distant-metastasis classifier for papillary thyroid cancer drew on CDR3 differences across clinicopathological groups. TCRdb reprocessed the PCR reads using MiXCR. V and J calls and clone size were set by TCRdb, not the authors. The data show under 5,000 clones, 30% to 35% seen once. The length of the CDR3 is 15 residues. Germline CDR1 is SGHRS and CDR2 is YFSETQ. Trimming at V came to 5 bases and at J to 8 bases, leaving 12 bases not matched to a gene. Until they underwent thyroid surgery, no patient had received any treatment. Sequencing was carried out using adjacent normal tissue. This sequence originates from a female donor with papillary thyroid cancer or a benign thyroid nodule (not recorded which). Some clones in this sample may be carry-over from other donors' samples. The genes are TRBV5-1 and TRBJ2-1, with 8 bases matching TRBD2. The CDR3 sequence: CASSSGTRAFDEQFF. The CDR3 DNA reads as TGCGCCAGCAGTTCAGGGACTAGGGCCTTTGATGAGCAGTTCTTC.